These 5 T cell receptor beta chains were all obtained from the same sample, sequenced in a study of T-cell memory formation after mild COVID-19. MiXCR was run by TCRdb on the 5' RACE reads, yielding one entry per CDR3 protein. The data show over 130,000 distinct CDR3 sequences, 14% seen once. The sequenced sample was PBMCs or a T cell subset sorted from them (not recorded which). These TCRs come from an adult woman who had mild COVID-19 (a few samples of this study predate the infection). Cell type and time point are not known.

This clonotype was counted at least ten times. The chain combines TRBV29-1 with TRBJ2-1; D may be TRBD2 (6 bases). V gave up 3 bases and J gave up 8 bases, with 17 bases separating them. The germline V gene has CDR1 SQVTM and CDR2 ANQGSEA. The CDR3 length is 14 residues. The CDR3 DNA sequence: TGCAGCGTTGAGGTCTCGCGGGGAAGCGATGAGCAGTTCTTC. This translates into CSVEVSRGSDEQFF.

In its sample, this clonotype was seen a few times. This chain's CDR3 is CASSQEYRQNTEAFF. DNA of the CDR3: TGCGCCAGCAGCCAAGAATATAGACAAAACACTGAAGCTTTCTTT. The V gene is TRBV4-1, the J gene TRBJ1-1; the D is unclear. Germline values: CDR1 MGHRA, CDR2 YSYEKL. Trimming took off 0 bases at V and 2 bases at J, with 10 bases between the two ends. CDR3 size: 15 residues.

The chain employs TRBV4-3 and TRBJ2-3; D not resolved. The V and J ends lost 0 bases and 2 bases respectively, with 3 bases between them. The germline V gene encodes CDR1 LGHNA and CDR2 YSLEER. The CDR3 loop spans 13 amino acids. CDR3 amino acids: CASSQEFTDTQYF. The CDR3 bases are TGCGCCAGCAGCCAAGAGTTCACAGATACGCAGTATTTT.

This chain joins TRBV27 and TRBJ1-2; possibly TRBD1 for D (6 bases). CDR1 MNHEY and CDR2 SMNVEV come from the germline V gene (reference sequence). V was clipped by 8 bases and J by 5 bases, with 12 bases between them. This CDR3 region has 12 residues. The CDR3: CASGGTRYGYTF. As DNA, the CDR3 is TGTGCCAGCGGGGGGACACGTTATGGCTACACCTTC.

This clonotype was recorded a few times. A read error may produce the germline difference seen at one junction end. V and J are TRBV11-1 and TRBJ1-1; maybe TRBD1 (6 bases). The length of the CDR3 is 14 residues. CDR1 is SGHAT, CDR2 FQDESV, per germline (reference sequence). CDR3 nucleotides: TGTGCCAGCAGCTCCCCCCGACAGGACGAAGCACCTATCTTT. It yields the protein CASSSPRQDEAPIF.